This T cell receptor beta chain was sequenced for a study of blood T cell repertoires in COVID-19. About the research overall: There were acute and convalescent COVID-19 samples, and they came from the United States, Italy and Spain. T cells, B-cell-depleted T cells, or PBMCs provided the cDNA or gDNA that served as material.

Germline CDR1 LNHDA, CDR2 SQIVND (reference sequence). V was pared by 9 bases and J by 8 bases, with 13 bases between. The CDR3 runs to 11 residues. Original data processing: The authors estimated nucleated cell counts from reference gene primer amplification. Assay: immunoSEQ multiplex PCR; the TCRdb copy retains only in-frame clones and omits some. That table gives V, J and clone size, and the DNA gave D and trimming. The table has approximately 180,000 clones, nearly 80% seen once. Sequencing used peripheral blood. The rearrangement joins TRBV19 to TRBJ1-1; perhaps TRBD1 as D (6 bases). This clonotype originated in an older woman with acute or convalescent COVID-19. CDR3 sequence reads: CASTDRLEAFF. The CDR3 DNA follows: TGTGCCAGCACTGACAGGCTAGAAGCTTTCTTT.